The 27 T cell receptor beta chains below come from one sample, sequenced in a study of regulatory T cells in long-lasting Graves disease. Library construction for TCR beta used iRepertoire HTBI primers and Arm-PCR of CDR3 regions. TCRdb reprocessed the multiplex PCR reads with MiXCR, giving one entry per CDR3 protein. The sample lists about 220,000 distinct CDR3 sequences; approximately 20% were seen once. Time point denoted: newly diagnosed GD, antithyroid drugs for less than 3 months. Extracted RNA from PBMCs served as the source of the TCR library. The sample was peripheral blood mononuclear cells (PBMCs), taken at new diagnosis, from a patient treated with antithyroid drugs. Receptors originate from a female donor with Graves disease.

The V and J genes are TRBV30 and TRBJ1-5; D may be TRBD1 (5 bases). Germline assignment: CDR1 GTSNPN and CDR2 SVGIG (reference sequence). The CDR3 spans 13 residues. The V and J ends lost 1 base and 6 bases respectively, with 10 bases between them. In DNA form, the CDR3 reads TGTGCCTGGAGTGGAGTGGGGGGTCAGCCCCAGCATTTT. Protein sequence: CAWSGVGGQPQHF.

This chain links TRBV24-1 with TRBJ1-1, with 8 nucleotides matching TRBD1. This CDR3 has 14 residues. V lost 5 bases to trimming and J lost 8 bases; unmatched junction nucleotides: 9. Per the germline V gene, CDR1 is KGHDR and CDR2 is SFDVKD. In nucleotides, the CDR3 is TGTGCCACCAGTGGGACAGGGATTAAACCAGAAGCTTTCTTT. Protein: CATSGTGIKPEAFF.

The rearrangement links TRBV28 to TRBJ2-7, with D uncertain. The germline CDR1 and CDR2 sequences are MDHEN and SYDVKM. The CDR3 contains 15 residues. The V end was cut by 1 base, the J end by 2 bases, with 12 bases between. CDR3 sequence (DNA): TGTGCCAGCAGTTTATTACGTTTAAGGGCCTACGAGCAGTACTTC. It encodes CASSLLRLRAYEQYF.

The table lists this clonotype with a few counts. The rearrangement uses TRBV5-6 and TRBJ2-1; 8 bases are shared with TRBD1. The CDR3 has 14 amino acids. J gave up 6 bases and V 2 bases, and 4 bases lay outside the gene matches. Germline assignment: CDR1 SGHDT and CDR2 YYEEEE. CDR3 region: CASSFQGAGNEQFF. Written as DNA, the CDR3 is TGTGCCAGCAGCTTTCAGGGGGCGGGCAATGAGCAGTTCTTC.

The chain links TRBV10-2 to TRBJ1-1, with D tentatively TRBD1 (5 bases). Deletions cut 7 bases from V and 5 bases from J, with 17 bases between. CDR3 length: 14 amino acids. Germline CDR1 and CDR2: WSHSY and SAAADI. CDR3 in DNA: TGCGCCAGCATGGAACGGGGGGTGAGGACTGAAGCTTTCTTT. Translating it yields CASMERGVRTEAFF.

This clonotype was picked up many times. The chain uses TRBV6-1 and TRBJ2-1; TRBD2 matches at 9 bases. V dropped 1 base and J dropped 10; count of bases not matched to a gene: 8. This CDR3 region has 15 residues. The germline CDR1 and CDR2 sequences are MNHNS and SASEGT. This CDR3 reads CASSEVVKTSGEQFF. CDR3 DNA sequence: TGTGCCAGCAGTGAAGTTGTGAAGACTAGCGGAGAGCAGTTCTTC.

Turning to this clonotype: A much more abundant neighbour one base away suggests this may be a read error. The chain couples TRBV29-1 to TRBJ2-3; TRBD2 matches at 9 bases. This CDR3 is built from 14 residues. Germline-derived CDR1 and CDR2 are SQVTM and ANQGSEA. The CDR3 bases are TGCGGCGTTGCAGATGCGGGAGGGGCAGATACGCAGTATTTT. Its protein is CGVADAGGADTQYF.

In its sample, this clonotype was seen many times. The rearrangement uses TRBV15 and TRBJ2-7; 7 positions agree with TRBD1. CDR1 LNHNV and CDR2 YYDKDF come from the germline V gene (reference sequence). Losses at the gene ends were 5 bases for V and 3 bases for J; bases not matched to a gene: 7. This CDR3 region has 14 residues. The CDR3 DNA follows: TGTGCCACCAGCGCAAGGGACAGCCACTACGAGCAGTACTTC. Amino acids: CATSARDSHYEQYF. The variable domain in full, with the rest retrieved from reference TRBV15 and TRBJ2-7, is DAMVIQNPRYQVTQFGKPVTLSCSQTLNHNVMYWYQQKSSQAPKLLFHYYDKDFNNEADTPDNFQSRRPNTSFCFLDIRSPGLGDTAMYLCATSARDSHYEQYFGPGTRLTVT.

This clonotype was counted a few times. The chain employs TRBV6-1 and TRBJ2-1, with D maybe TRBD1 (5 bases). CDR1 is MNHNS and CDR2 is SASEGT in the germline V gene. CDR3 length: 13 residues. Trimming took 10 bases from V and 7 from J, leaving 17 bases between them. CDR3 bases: TGTGCCAACAGCCAGACGCAGGGTAATGAGCAGTTCTTC. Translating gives CANSQTQGNEQFF.

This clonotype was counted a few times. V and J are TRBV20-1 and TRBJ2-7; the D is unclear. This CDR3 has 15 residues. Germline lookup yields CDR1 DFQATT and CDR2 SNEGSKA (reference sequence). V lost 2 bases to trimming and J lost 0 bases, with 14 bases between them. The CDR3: CSARKVEQPSYEQYF. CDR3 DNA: TGCAGTGCTAGAAAGGTCGAACAACCCTCCTACGAGCAGTACTTC.

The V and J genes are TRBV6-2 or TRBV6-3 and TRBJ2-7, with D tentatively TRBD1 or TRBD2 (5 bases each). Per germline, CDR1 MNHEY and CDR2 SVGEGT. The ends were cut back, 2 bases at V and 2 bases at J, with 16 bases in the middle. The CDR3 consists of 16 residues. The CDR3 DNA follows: TGTGCCAGCAGTTACCGGGACCCGCTGGGGGCCTACGAGCAGTACTTC. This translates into CASSYRDPLGAYEQYF.

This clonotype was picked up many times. This CDR3 is CASSKGRKRTEAFF. CDR3 coding DNA: TGTGCCAGCAGTAAAGGACGAAAAAGGACTGAAGCTTTCTTT. J is TRBJ1-1 and V is TRBV27, with unresolved D. V lost 5 bases and J lost 5, with 15 bases in between. CDR1 and CDR2 from the germline V gene are MNHEY and SMNVEV (reference sequence). CDR3 length: 14 residues.

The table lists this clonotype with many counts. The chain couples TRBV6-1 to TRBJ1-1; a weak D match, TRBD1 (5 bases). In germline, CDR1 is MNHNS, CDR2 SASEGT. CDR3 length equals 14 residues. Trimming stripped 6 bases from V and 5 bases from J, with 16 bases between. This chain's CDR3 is CASSRNQGGTEAFF. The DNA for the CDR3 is TGTGCCAGCAGCAGGAATCAGGGTGGTACTGAAGCTTTCTTT.

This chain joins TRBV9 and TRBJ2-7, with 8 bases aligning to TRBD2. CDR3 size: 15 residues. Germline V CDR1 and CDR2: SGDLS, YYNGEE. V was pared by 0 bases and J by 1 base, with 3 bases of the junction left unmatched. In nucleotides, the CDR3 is TGTGCCAGCAGCGTAGCAGCGGGAGTTTCCTACGAGCAGTACTTC. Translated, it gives CASSVAAGVSYEQYF. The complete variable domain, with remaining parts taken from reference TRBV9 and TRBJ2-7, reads DSGVTQTPKHLITATGQRVTLRCSPRSGDLSVYWYQQSLDQGLQFLIQYYNGEERAKGNILERFSAQQFPDLHSELNLSSLELGDSALYFCASSVAAGVSYEQYFGPGTRLTVT.

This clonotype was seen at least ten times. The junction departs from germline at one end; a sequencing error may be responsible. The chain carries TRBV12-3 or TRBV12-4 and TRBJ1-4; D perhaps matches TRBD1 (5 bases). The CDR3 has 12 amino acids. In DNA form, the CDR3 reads TGTGCCAGCAGCACTCACGGACAACATGTCGTTTTT. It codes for CASSTHGQHVVF.

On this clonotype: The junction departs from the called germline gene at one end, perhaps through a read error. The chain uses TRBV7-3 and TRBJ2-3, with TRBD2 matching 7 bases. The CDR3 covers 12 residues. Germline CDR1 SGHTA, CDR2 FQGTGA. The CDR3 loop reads CANSPGGDTQYF. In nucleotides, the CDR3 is TGTGCCAACAGCCCGGGGGGAGATACGCAGTATTTT.

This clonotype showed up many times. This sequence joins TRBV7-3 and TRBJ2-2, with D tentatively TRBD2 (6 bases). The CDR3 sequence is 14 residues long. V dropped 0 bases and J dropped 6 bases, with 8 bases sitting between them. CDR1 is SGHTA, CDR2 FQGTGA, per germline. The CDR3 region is CASSLTAGSGELFF. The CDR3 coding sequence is TGTGCCAGCAGCTTAACTGCGGGGTCCGGGGAGCTGTTTTTT.

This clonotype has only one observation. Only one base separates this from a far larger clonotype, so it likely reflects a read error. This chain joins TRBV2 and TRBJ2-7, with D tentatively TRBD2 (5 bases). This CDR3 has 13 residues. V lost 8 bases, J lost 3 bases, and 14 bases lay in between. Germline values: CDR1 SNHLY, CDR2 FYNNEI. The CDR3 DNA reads TGTGCCAGCTCAACCGGACGGGGCTACGAGCAGTACTTC. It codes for CASSTGRGYEQYF.

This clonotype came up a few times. The DNA for the CDR3 is TGTGCCAGCAGCTGGACAGGGCAAAAAGAGACCCAGTACTTC. Its translation: CASSWTGQKETQYF. This rearrangement joins TRBV7-2 to TRBJ2-5, with 8 bases identical to TRBD1. After removal of 4 bases from V and 3 bases from J, the junction contained 4 bases not matched to a gene. The germline CDR1 and CDR2 sequences are SGHTA and FQGNSA. The CDR3 runs 14 residues.

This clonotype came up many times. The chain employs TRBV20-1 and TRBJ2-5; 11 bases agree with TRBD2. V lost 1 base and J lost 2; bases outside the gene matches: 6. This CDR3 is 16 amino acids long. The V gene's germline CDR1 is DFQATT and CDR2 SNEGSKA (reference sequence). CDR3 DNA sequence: TGCAGTGCTAGAGGGGGATTAGCGGGAGGGCAAGAGACCCAGTACTTC. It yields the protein CSARGGLAGGQETQYF.

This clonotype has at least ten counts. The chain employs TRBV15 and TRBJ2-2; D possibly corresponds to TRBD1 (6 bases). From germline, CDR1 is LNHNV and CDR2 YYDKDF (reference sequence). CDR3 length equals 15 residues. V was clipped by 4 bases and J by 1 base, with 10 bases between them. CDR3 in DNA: TGTGCCACCAGCACCAGGACAGTGAACACCGGGGAGCTGTTTTTT. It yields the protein CATSTRTVNTGELFF.

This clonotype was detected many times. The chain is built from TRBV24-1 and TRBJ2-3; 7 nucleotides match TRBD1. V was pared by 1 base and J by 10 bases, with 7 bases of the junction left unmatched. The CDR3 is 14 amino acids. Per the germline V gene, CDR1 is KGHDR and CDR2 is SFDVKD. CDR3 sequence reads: CATSDFGTAASQYF. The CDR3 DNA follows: TGTGCCACCAGTGATTTTGGGACAGCGGCTTCGCAGTATTTT.

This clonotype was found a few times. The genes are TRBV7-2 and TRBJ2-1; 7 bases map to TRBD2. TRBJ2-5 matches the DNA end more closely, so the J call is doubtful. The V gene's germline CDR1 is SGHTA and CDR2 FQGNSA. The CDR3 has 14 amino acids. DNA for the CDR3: TGTGCCAGCAGTATCGGACTAGTCCAAGAGACCCAGTACTTC. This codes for CASSIGLVQETQYF.

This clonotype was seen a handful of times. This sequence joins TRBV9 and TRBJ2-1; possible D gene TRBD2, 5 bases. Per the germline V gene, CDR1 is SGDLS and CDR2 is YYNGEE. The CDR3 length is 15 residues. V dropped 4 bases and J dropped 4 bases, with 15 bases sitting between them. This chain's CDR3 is CASSSLGMGYNEQFF. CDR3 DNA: TGTGCCAGCAGCTCCCTCGGGATGGGGTACAATGAGCAGTTCTTC.

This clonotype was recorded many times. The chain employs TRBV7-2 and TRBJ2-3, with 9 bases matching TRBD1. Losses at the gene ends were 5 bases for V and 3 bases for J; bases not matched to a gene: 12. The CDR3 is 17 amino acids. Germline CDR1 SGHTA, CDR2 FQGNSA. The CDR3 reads CASSLFLGTGRTDTQYF. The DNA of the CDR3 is TGTGCCAGCAGCCTATTCCTCGGGACAGGGAGAACAGATACGCAGTATTTT.

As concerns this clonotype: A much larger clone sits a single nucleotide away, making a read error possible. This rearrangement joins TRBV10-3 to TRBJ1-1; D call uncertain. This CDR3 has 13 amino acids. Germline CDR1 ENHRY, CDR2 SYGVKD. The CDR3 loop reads CVISREWNTEAFF. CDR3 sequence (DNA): TGTGTCATCAGTAGGGAGTGGAACACTGAAGCTTTCTTT.

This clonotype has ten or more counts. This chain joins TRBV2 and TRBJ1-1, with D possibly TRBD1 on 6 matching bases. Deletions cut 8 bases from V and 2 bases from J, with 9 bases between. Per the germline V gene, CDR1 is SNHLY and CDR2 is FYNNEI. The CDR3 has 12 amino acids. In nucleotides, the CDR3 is TGTGCCAGCTGGGACATAAACACTGAAGCTTTCTTT. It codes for CASWDINTEAFF.